These 7 T cell receptor beta chains share one sample of origin, sequenced in a study of blood T cell repertoires in COVID-19. Using immunoSEQ multiplex PCR, the repertoire was profiled, and TCRdb retains in-frame clones only, with some absent. The repertoire holds about 480,000 clones, with around 89% as singletons. Sequencing was performed on PBMCs or T cells enriched from blood (not recorded which). Every receptor here comes from a middle-aged woman who had recovered from COVID-19.

The chain combines TRBV2 with TRBJ2-7; D is unclear. Germline V gene sequence: CDR1 SNHLY, CDR2 FYNNEI. V lost 5 bases to trimming and J lost 6 bases, with 5 bases between them. This CDR3 is built from 10 residues. As DNA, the CDR3 is TGTGCCAGCAGTTTCTCCGAGCAGTACTTC. Its protein product is CASSFSEQYF.

The chain links TRBV2 to TRBJ2-2, with 9 bases fitting TRBD2. The CDR3 spans 16 residues. With V trimmed by 5 bases and J by 4 bases, 8 bases remained unmatched. Germline V lookup: CDR1 SNHLY, CDR2 FYNNEI. CDR3 residues: CASSTLAGGSTGELFF. DNA for the CDR3: TGTGCCAGCAGTACCCTGGCGGGAGGGTCCACCGGGGAGCTGTTTTTT.

This rearrangement joins TRBV7-2 to TRBJ2-1, with 11 bases fitting TRBD1. The V gene's germline CDR1 is SGHTA and CDR2 FQGNSA. Trimming removed 5 bases from V and 2 bases from J; junction bases left unmatched: 2. This CDR3 spans 15 amino acids. DNA for the CDR3: TGTGCCAGCAGCACGGGACAGGGGGCCTACAATGAGCAGTTCTTC. Translation gives CASSTGQGAYNEQFF.

The chain employs TRBV7-9 and TRBJ1-3; 8 bases line up with TRBD1. CDR3 length: 16 amino acids. V was clipped by 5 bases and J by 8 bases; unmatched bases: 14. Germline loops: CDR1 SEHNR, CDR2 FQNEAQ (reference sequence). The CDR3 nucleotides read TGTGCCAGCAGCCCAAGACAATGGACAGGGCTATACACCATATATTTT. This encodes CASSPRQWTGLYTIYF.

The chain recombines TRBV7-9 with TRBJ1-4; D is unresolved. The CDR3 has 15 residues. Germline CDR1 reads SEHNR; CDR2 reads FQNEAQ (reference sequence). Trimming took 5 bases from V and 0 from J, leaving 10 bases between them. The CDR3, as DNA: TGTGCCAGCAGCATCGACGGAGCAACTAATGAAAAACTGTTTTTT. It yields the protein CASSIDGATNEKLFF.

This chain uses TRBV6-2 or TRBV6-3 with TRBJ1-2; D unclear. Deletions cut 5 bases from V and 2 bases from J, with 6 bases between. The CDR3 spans 12 residues. From germline, CDR1 is MNHEY and CDR2 SVGEGT. The CDR3 sequence is CASSPPNYGYTF. The CDR3 DNA follows: TGTGCCAGCAGTCCCCCGAACTATGGCTACACCTTC.

The chain carries TRBV5-4 and TRBJ2-5, with 9 bases identical to TRBD1. This CDR3 is 15 amino acids long. J was trimmed by 5 bases and V by 5 bases; bases with no gene match: 10. Looked up from germline, CDR1 is SGHNT and CDR2 is YYREEE (reference sequence). The CDR3 DNA is TGTGCCAGCAGATCGGGACAGGGTCTTGAGGAGACCCAGTACTTC. Translating gives CASRSGQGLEETQYF.